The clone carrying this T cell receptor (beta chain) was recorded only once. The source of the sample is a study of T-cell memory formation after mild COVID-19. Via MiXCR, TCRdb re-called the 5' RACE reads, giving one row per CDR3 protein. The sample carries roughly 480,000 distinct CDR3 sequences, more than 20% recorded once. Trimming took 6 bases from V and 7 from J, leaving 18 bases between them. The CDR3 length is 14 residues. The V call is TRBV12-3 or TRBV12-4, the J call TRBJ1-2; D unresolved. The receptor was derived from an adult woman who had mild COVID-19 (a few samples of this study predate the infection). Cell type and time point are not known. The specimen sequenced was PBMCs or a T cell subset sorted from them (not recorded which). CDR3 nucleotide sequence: TGTGCCAGCAGCCCCCACGCGGGATCAGGTGGCTACACCTTC. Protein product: CASSPHAGSGGYTF.